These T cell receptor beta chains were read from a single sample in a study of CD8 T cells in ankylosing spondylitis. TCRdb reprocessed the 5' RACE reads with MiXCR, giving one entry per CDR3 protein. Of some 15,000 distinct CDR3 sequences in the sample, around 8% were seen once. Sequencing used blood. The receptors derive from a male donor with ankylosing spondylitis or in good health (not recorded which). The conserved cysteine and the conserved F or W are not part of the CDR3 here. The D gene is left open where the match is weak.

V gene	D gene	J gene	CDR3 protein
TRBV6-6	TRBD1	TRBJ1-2	ASSSQFRTGGTSYGYT
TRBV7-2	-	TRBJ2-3	ASSFADTQY
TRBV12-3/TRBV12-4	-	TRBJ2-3	ASRRTVADTQY
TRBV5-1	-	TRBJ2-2	ASSSDFTGELF
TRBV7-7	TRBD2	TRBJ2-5	ASSLAGAQETQY
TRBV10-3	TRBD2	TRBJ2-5	AISESTEASGRY
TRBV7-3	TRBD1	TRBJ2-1	ASSFLGTGQNEQF
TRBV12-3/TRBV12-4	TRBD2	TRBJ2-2	ASRVAGSGELF
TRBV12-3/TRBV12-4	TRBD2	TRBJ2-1	ASSGTSGGAFALHEQF
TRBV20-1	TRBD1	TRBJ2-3	STGTETDTQY
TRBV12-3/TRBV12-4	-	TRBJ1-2	ASSLAVTGFLGYT